This T cell receptor beta chain was sequenced in a study of CXCR3-negative and CXCR3-positive naive CD8 T cells. Germline CDR1 is MDHEN and CDR2 is SYDVKM. The CDR3 covers 12 residues. The study's findings and limits: Once cells were cryopreserved, CXCR3 expression went down partly, and most assays used fresh PBMCs. Compared with CXCR3-negative naive cells, CXCR3-positive naive cells showed more hydrophobic TRB CDR3s. Naive cells that were CXCR3-negative or CXCR3-positive used TRBV-TRBJ genes alike, while memory cells diverged.

Turning to this clonotype: Its target is unknown.

UMI-labeled 5' RACE TRB cDNA libraries were prepared from the cells. TCRdb reprocessed the 5' RACE reads; each CDR3 protein has one entry and no DNA is given. The sample includes tens of thousands of distinct CDR3 sequences. Each CD8+ T cell subset was sorted in triplicate, a few hundred thousand cells each. A CD45RO-CCR7+CD27+CD95- phenotype identified naive CD8+ T cells. This chain links TRBV28 with TRBJ2-7. This sequence was found in a human donor in good health. Some clones in this sample may be carry-over from other donors' samples. Sequenced: naive CXCR3+ CD8+ T cells from blood. Indicated subset: CD45RO-CCR7+CD27+CD95- naive CD8+ T cells expressing CXCR3 (TNR3+). The CDR3 loop is CASSLGLNEQYF.